Detailed here is one T cell receptor (beta chain). The data belong to a study of T cell changes during pregnancy in multiple sclerosis. The length of the CDR3 is 20 residues. CDR1 is SQVTM and CDR2 is ANQGSEA in the germline V gene. V lost 1 base and J lost 1; bases outside the gene matches: 16. Clones were sequenced by immunoSEQ multiplex PCR, and TCRdb holds only the in-frame ones, with some missing. The sample lists tens of thousands of clones, just under 95% seen once, with about 7% in the top ten. The chain couples TRBV29-1 to TRBJ2-1, with 10 bases that match TRBD2. This material consisted of CD8+ T cells from peripheral blood mononuclear cells, taken in the third trimester of pregnancy. The sequence came from a female donor with multiple sclerosis, enrolled in a pregnancy study. CDR3 nucleotide sequence: TGCAGCGTTGAAGGGGGGCTAGCGGGAGAGGCCCCTCTTTCCTACAATGAGCAGTTCTTC. Protein: CSVEGGLAGEAPLSYNEQFF.